These 29 T cell receptor beta chains were sequenced from one sample in a study of vaccination and CD4 T cells after COVID-19 (dated by TCRdb to between 2022 and 2023). The method behind the library was PCR. Instrument on record: Illumina iSeq 100. TCR sequencing of DNA from cultured CD4+ T cells used the Oncomine TCR Beta short-read assay at the Johns Hopkins FTIC core. In TCRdb, the public reads were trimmed at Q25 with fastp and aligned with MiXCR, with productive beta chains retained. Every entry covers one CDR3 protein and lists the most common genes and DNA from its rows. The sample includes approximately 20,000 distinct CDR3 sequences, with over 40% observed a single time. The leading ten clones occupy roughly 4.8% of the sample. Their specific antigens are unknown. The treatment or condition tag for this specimen amounts to: approximately 9-day PBMC culture with coronavirus spike peptide pools or control peptides (ViraFEST assay).

Sequencing was carried out using CD4+ T cells from blood, cultured in vitro. These receptors were taken from a human donor who had recovered from COVID-19.

The CDR3 is CASSLHRDTQYF. The CDR3 nucleotides are TGTGCCAGCAGTCTACACAGGGATACGCAGTATTTT. This chain connects TRBV28 to TRBJ2-3; D is perhaps TRBD1 (5 bases). Deletions cut 5 bases from V and 6 bases from J, with 9 bases between. This CDR3 is built from 12 residues. CDR1 is MDHEN and CDR2 is SYDVKM in the germline V gene.

V gene TRBV20-1 combines with J gene TRBJ2-6, with D tentatively TRBD1 (5 bases). CDR1 is DFQATT and CDR2 is SNEGSKA in the germline V gene (reference sequence). Trimming took off 4 bases at V and 3 bases at J, with 13 bases between the two ends. The CDR3 sequence is 15 residues long. CDR3 coding DNA: TGCAGTGCTACCCCTCCAGGGATTGGGGCCAACGTCCTGACTTTC. Protein sequence: CSATPPGIGANVLTF.

V gene TRBV24-1 combines with J gene TRBJ2-2, with TRBD2 matching over 11 bases. Germline trimming cut 3 bases from V and 5 bases from J; bases unmatched to any gene: 7. The CDR3 consists of 17 residues. Per the germline V gene, CDR1 is KGHDR and CDR2 is SFDVKD. In DNA form, the CDR3 reads TGTGCCACCAGTGATCTCGCTAGCGGGAGGAGGACCGGGGAGCTGTTTTTT. Translated, it gives CATSDLASGRRTGELFF.

The chain has TRBV4-1 and TRBJ2-5, with 12 bases lining up with TRBD2. There are 17 residues in the CDR3. Germline CDR1 MGHRA, CDR2 YSYEKL. V shed 3 bases, J shed 5 bases, and the junction held 10 bases outside the gene matches. The CDR3 DNA reads TGCGCCAGCAGCCATCGGGCTAGCGGGGGGGCTGGGGAGACCCAGTACTTC. Its translation: CASSHRASGGAGETQYF.

V gene TRBV6-2 or TRBV6-3 combines with J gene TRBJ1-1; TRBD1 might be the D (5 bases). The CDR3 is made up of 14 amino acids. Germline V CDR1 and CDR2: MNHEY, SVGEGT. The ends were cut back, 5 bases at V and 2 bases at J, with 12 bases in the middle. The CDR3 DNA reads as TGTGCCAGCAGTCAGGGCATCATCAACACTGAAGCTTTCTTT. Its protein is CASSQGIINTEAFF.

The chain recombines TRBV4-2 with TRBJ2-3, with 8 bases lining up with TRBD2. This CDR3 region has 16 residues. Trimming took 1 base from V and 0 from J; bases not matched to a gene: 3. Germline loops: CDR1 LGHNA, CDR2 YNFKEQ. The CDR3, as DNA: TGTGCCAGCAGCCAAGGACTAGCGTCTAGCACAGATACGCAGTATTTT. This codes for CASSQGLASSTDTQYF.

V is TRBV10-3 and J is TRBJ1-2; 8 bases map to TRBD1. Trimming at V came to 4 bases and at J to 5 bases, leaving 9 bases not matched to a gene. Germline values: CDR1 ENHRY, CDR2 SYGVKD. There are 15 residues in the CDR3. The CDR3 spells CAISADRAIKYGYTF. The CDR3 DNA reads as TGTGCCATCAGTGCGGACAGGGCAATTAAGTATGGCTACACCTTC.

This clonotype occurred a few times. The gene calls are TRBV20-1 and TRBJ2-3, with TRBD2 matching 12 bases. V gave up 6 bases and J gave up 5 bases; unmatched junction bases: 12. CDR3 length: 16 amino acids. CDR1 is DFQATT, CDR2 SNEGSKA, per germline (reference sequence). The CDR3 loop is CSAPVRLAGGVDTQYF. The CDR3 bases are TGCAGTGCCCCCGTAAGGCTAGCGGGAGGGGTAGATACGCAGTATTTT.

The chain joins TRBV19 to TRBJ2-7, with 7 bases matching TRBD2. The CDR3 loop spans 14 amino acids. Per the germline V gene, CDR1 is LNHDA and CDR2 is SQIVND (reference sequence). Losses at the gene ends were 4 bases for V and 0 bases for J; bases not matched to a gene: 3. The CDR3 reads CASSRGGVSYEQYF. The CDR3 bases are TGTGCCAGTAGTAGGGGGGGGGTCTCCTACGAGCAGTACTTC.

There are a few counts of this clonotype. The V call is TRBV19, the J call TRBJ1-1; a weak D match, TRBD1 (5 bases). V was trimmed by 8 bases and J by 1 base, leaving 11 bases between them. There are 13 residues in the CDR3. Germline CDR1 is LNHDA and CDR2 is SQIVND (reference sequence). CDR3 sequence: CASGDSTNTEAFF. The CDR3 nucleotides read TGTGCCAGTGGAGACAGCACGAACACTGAAGCTTTCTTT. The variable domain in full, with the rest retrieved from reference TRBV19 and TRBJ1-1, is DGGITQSPKYLFRKEGQNVTLSCEQNLNHDAMYWYRQDPGQGLRLIYYSQIVNDFQKGDIAEGYSVSREKKESFPLTVTSAQKNPTAFYLCASGDSTNTEAFFGQGTRLTVV.

The chain joins TRBV6-1 to TRBJ1-2; no reliable D call. Trimming pared 1 base from V and 3 bases from J, leaving 9 bases between. CDR1 and CDR2 from the germline V gene are MNHNS and SASEGT. This CDR3 comprises 14 residues. CDR3 sequence (DNA): TGTGCCAGCAGTGAAGAATGGTCTGACTATGGCTACACCTTC. Encoded protein: CASSEEWSDYGYTF.

This clonotype was detected a few times. The chain employs TRBV20-1 and TRBJ1-2, with D uncertain. The germline V gene encodes CDR1 DFQATT and CDR2 SNEGSKA (reference sequence). The V end was cut by 3 bases, the J end by 8 bases, with 13 bases between. The CDR3 covers 12 residues. DNA for the CDR3: TGCAGTGCTAGTGGCCTTAGGTCAGGCTACACCTTC. This sequence encodes CSASGLRSGYTF.

This clonotype showed up just a few times. V gene TRBV20-1 combines with J gene TRBJ1-1, with 7 positions matching TRBD1. With 5 bases clipped from V and 5 bases from J, the junction kept 8 bases outside the gene matches. The CDR3 runs to 13 residues. The germline CDR1 and CDR2 sequences are DFQATT and SNEGSKA (reference sequence). CDR3 in amino acids: CSARPGGKTEAFF. The CDR3 DNA follows: TGCAGTGCTCGACCAGGGGGAAAAACTGAAGCTTTCTTT.

This chain uses TRBV2 with TRBJ1-5, with D tentatively TRBD1 (6 bases). Germline assignment: CDR1 SNHLY and CDR2 FYNNEI. This CDR3 region has 13 residues. The V and J ends lost 6 bases and 3 bases respectively, with 9 bases between them. DNA for the CDR3: TGTGCCAGCAGCCCAGGGGCCAATCAGCCCCAGCATTTT. Residues: CASSPGANQPQHF.

V usage is TRBV14 and J usage is TRBJ2-7, with D unclear. Germline CDR1 and CDR2: SGHDN and FVKESK. The CDR3 runs to 11 residues. V was clipped by 1 base and J by 8 bases, with 6 bases between them. The CDR3 DNA reads as TGTGCCAGCAGCCAAGCTGTGCAGCAGTACTTC. Its protein is CASSQAVQQYF.

This clonotype was seen only once. V and J are TRBV10-1 and TRBJ2-3; no clear D gene. Trimming shortened V by 0 bases and J by 0 bases, and 7 bases separated the two germline ends. CDR3 size: 15 residues. In germline, CDR1 is WNHNN, CDR2 SYGVQD (reference sequence). The CDR3 region is CASSESRGSTDTQYF. The CDR3 DNA reads TGCGCCAGCAGTGAGTCGCGAGGCAGCACAGATACGCAGTATTTT.

V and J are TRBV12-3 or TRBV12-4 and TRBJ1-1; D call uncertain. The CDR3 length is 15 residues. V lost 1 base, J lost 4 bases, and 13 bases lay in between. CDR3 residues: CASSLDRIISTEAFF. In DNA, the CDR3 is TGTGCCAGCAGTTTAGATCGAATCATCAGCACTGAAGCTTTCTTT.

This chain joins TRBV12-3 or TRBV12-4 and TRBJ1-5, with 10 bases matching TRBD1. The CDR3 is 15 residues long. Germline trimming cut 1 base from V and 9 bases from J; bases unmatched to any gene: 6. The CDR3 is CASSLEGQGVSPQHF. DNA for the CDR3: TGTGCCAGCAGTTTAGAAGGACAGGGGGTATCGCCCCAGCATTTT.

This chain uses TRBV29-1 with TRBJ1-5; 7 nucleotides align to TRBD1. The V gene's germline CDR1 is SQVTM and CDR2 ANQGSEA. The CDR3 consists of 13 residues. V lost 4 bases, J lost 2 bases, and 2 bases stayed unmatched. The CDR3 is CSVGDRGNQPQHF. CDR3 bases: TGCAGCGTTGGTGACAGGGGCAATCAGCCCCAGCATTTT. Filled out from reference TRBV29-1 and TRBJ1-5, the complete variable domain reads SAVISQKPSRDICQRGTSLTIQCQVDSQVTMMFWYRQQPGQSLTLIATANQGSEATYESGFVIDKFPISRPNLTFSTLTVSNMSPEDSSIYLCSVGDRGNQPQHFGDGTRLSIL.

This rearrangement joins TRBV20-1 to TRBJ2-3, with D possibly called TRBD1 or TRBD2 (7 bases each). V lost 6 bases and J 1 base, leaving 20 bases between the germline ends. Per germline, CDR1 DFQATT and CDR2 SNEGSKA (reference sequence). The CDR3 is 16 residues long. This chain's CDR3 is CSAISRGGPGTDTQYF. CDR3 nucleotide sequence: TGCAGTGCCATCAGCAGGGGGGGGCCTGGCACAGATACGCAGTATTTT.

J is TRBJ1-1 and V is TRBV28; 8 nucleotides line up with TRBD1. Looked up from germline, CDR1 is MDHEN and CDR2 is SYDVKM. Unmatched junction bases numbered 13, after V lost 4 bases and J lost 3 bases. The CDR3 has 17 residues. CDR3 protein: CASSSPSDPGGHTEAFF. In nucleotides, the CDR3 is TGTGCCAGCAGTTCACCTTCGGATCCAGGGGGCCACACTGAAGCTTTCTTT.

The V and J genes are TRBV24-1 and TRBJ2-5; 9 bases map to TRBD2. Germline V lookup: CDR1 KGHDR, CDR2 SFDVKD. J gave up 0 bases and V 9 bases, and 4 bases lay outside the gene matches. This CDR3 spans 14 amino acids. This CDR3 reads CATSSGEHQETQYF. In DNA form, the CDR3 reads TGTGCCACCTCTAGCGGGGAACACCAAGAGACCCAGTACTTC.

This clonotype was observed a few times. This chain links TRBV20-1 with TRBJ2-7, with D possibly matching TRBD1 (6 bases). Germline values: CDR1 DFQATT, CDR2 SNEGSKA (reference sequence). The CDR3 length is 12 residues. In nucleotides, the CDR3 is TGCAGCGGCGGACAGATGTTCTCCGAGCAGTACTTC. It translates to CSGGQMFSEQYF.

The DNA for the CDR3 is TGTGCCAGCAGTTTAAACAGGGCGAACACCGGGGAGCTGTTTTTT. It specifies CASSLNRANTGELFF. The rearrangement uses TRBV28 and TRBJ2-2; maybe TRBD1 (6 bases). Trimming pared 2 bases from V and 0 bases from J, leaving 7 bases between. CDR1 and CDR2 (germline): MDHEN, SYDVKM. The CDR3 contains 15 residues. The full variable domain, its missing parts supplied by reference TRBV28 and TRBJ2-2, is DVKVTQSSRYLVKRTGEKVFLECVQDMDHENMFWYRQDPGLGLRLIYFSYDVKMKEKGDIPEGYSVSREKKERFSLILESASTNQTSMYLCASSLNRANTGELFFGEGSRLTVL.

This clonotype was seen more than once but under ten times. This chain connects TRBV19 to TRBJ1-3; D is ambiguous. This CDR3 is built from 12 residues. V was cut by 8 bases and J by 8 bases, with 13 bases left in between. Germline V lookup: CDR1 LNHDA, CDR2 SQIVND (reference sequence). In DNA, the CDR3 is TGTGCCAGTGCCTCCAATCGGGACACCATATATTTT. This gives the protein CASASNRDTIYF.

The J gene is TRBJ2-7, the V gene TRBV28; TRBD1 agrees at 7 bases. Germline values: CDR1 MDHEN, CDR2 SYDVKM. Germline trimming cut 2 bases from V and 3 bases from J; bases unmatched to any gene: 7. CDR3 length: 15 amino acids. The CDR3 here is CASSLLGTVNYEQYF. The CDR3 DNA reads TGTGCCAGCAGTTTACTAGGGACAGTCAACTACGAGCAGTACTTC.

This sequence joins TRBV6-1 and TRBJ2-2, with 12 bases fitting TRBD2. This CDR3 has 15 residues. Germline V gives CDR1 MNHNS, CDR2 SASEGT. CDR3 nucleotide sequence: TGTGCGTCTGCTAGCGGGAGGGCTGACACCGGGGAGCTGTTTTTT. Translating it yields CASASGRADTGELFF.

The V and J genes are TRBV20-1 and TRBJ2-3; possible D gene TRBD1, 6 bases. The CDR3 is 17 residues long. V was clipped by 1 base and J by 2 bases, with 19 bases between them. Germline CDR1 and CDR2: DFQATT and SNEGSKA (reference sequence). CDR3 DNA sequence: TGCAGTGCTAGAGGCTTACAGGGCCTACCCTCCACAGATACGCAGTATTTT. Encoded protein: CSARGLQGLPSTDTQYF.

This clonotype is a singleton in its sample. This chain joins TRBV10-3 and TRBJ1-1; 8 nucleotides agree with TRBD1. Unmatched junction bases numbered 11, after V lost 0 bases and J lost 5 bases. Germline CDR1 reads ENHRY; CDR2 reads SYGVKD. CDR3 length equals 17 residues. This CDR3 reads CAISESSRTGSRTEAFF. CDR3 sequence (DNA): TGTGCCATCAGTGAGTCGAGCAGGACAGGGAGTAGGACTGAAGCTTTCTTT.